This T cell receptor beta chain was obtained from a study of blood T cell repertoires in COVID-19. Turning to the study itself: T cells, B-cell-depleted T cells, or PBMCs provided the cDNA or gDNA that served as material.

Original data processing: Cell counts per sample came from amplifying reference gene primers. Some clones are missing from TCRdb's copy, which holds only in-frame ones; the method was immunoSEQ multiplex PCR. That table furnishes V, J and clone size, whereas the DNA furnished D and trimming. The sample has 100,000 or so clones; approximately 86% are singletons. Germline V CDR1 and CDR2: SGHKS, YYEKEE (reference sequence). There are 15 residues in the CDR3. V was clipped by 4 bases and J by 1 base; unmatched bases: 5. The study assigned cohorts using participant-reported clinical history. Two negative PCRs, clearance, or symptom resolution characterized the recovered Cohort 3 donors.

This chain uses TRBV5-5 with TRBJ2-5; TRBD1 matches at 9 bases. Sequencing input: PBMCs or T cells enriched from blood (not recorded which). The source is a woman aged 50 to 65 who had recovered from COVID-19. CDR3 sequence: CASSRTGASQETQYF. The CDR3 region has the DNA TGTGCCAGCAGCCGGACAGGGGCCTCCCAAGAGACCCAGTACTTC.